These 19 T cell receptor beta chains share one sample of origin, sequenced in a study of technical replicates of blood from several donors. Produced via immunoSEQ multiplex PCR; TCRdb's table is partial and in-frame only. The table lists tens of thousands of clones, approximately 94% of them singletons, with approximately 0.25% in the top ten. The sequenced material came from T cells isolated from PBMCs. These receptors originate from a human donor in good health.

The chain uses TRBV28 and TRBJ2-1; 8 bases align to TRBD2. Looked up from germline, CDR1 is MDHEN and CDR2 is SYDVKM. The CDR3 loop spans 20 amino acids. V was clipped by 2 bases and J by 4 bases; unmatched bases: 19. The CDR3 region is CASSLISLGVTSAIYNEQFF. CDR3 nucleotide sequence: TGTGCCAGCAGTTTAATCTCTTTGGGTGTGACTAGCGCCATTTACAATGAGCAGTTCTTC.

The CDR3 here is CASEDRNGNTIYF. In nucleotides, the CDR3 is TGTGCCAGCGAGGACAGGAACGGAAACACCATATATTTT. The chain has TRBV28 and TRBJ1-3; TRBD1 matches at 7 bases. The CDR3 spans 13 residues. Germline values: CDR1 MDHEN, CDR2 SYDVKM. V shed 8 bases and J 4 bases; nucleotides not matched to a gene: 5.

CDR3 nucleotide sequence: TGTGCCTGGAGTGCCTACGATCCTGAAGCTTTCTTT. It specifies CAWSAYDPEAFF. The chain carries TRBV30 and TRBJ1-1; D is ambiguous. The V and J ends lost 1 base and 6 bases respectively, with 9 bases between them. Germline V gives CDR1 GTSNPN, CDR2 SVGIG (reference sequence). The CDR3 loop spans 12 amino acids.

The genes are TRBV9 and TRBJ2-5; D ambiguous. Germline V gene sequence: CDR1 SGDLS, CDR2 YYNGEE. V lost 4 bases, J lost 1 base, and 11 bases lay in between. There are 14 residues in the CDR3. CDR3 nucleotide sequence: TGTGCCAGCAGCCGGGTGGAATTCCAAGAGACCCAGTACTTC. Amino acid sequence: CASSRVEFQETQYF.

In this sample, this clone turned up once. V and J are TRBV6-5 and TRBJ2-7; the match to TRBD1 covers 9 bases. V shed 2 bases, J shed 3 bases, and the junction held 2 bases outside the gene matches. CDR3 size: 14 residues. CDR1 is MNHEY, CDR2 SVGAGI, per germline. CDR3 sequence reads: CASSYGQGRYEQYF. The DNA for the CDR3 is TGTGCCAGCAGTTACGGACAGGGGCGCTACGAGCAGTACTTC.

The chain carries TRBV6-1 and TRBJ2-1, with D possibly TRBD2 on 5 matching bases. This CDR3 is 14 amino acids long. The V gene lost 0 bases and the J gene lost 7 bases, with 10 bases spanning the gap. CDR1 and CDR2 (germline): MNHNS, SASEGT. The CDR3 nucleotides read TGTGCCAGCAGTGAAGCGGGTAGGGAGAATGAGCAGTTCTTC. Its translation: CASSEAGRENEQFF.

This clone was picked up one time. The chain combines TRBV27 with TRBJ2-1, with D perhaps matching TRBD2 (6 bases). The CDR3 sequence is 14 residues long. The germline gives CDR1 MNHEY, CDR2 SMNVEV (reference sequence). The V end was cut by 6 bases, the J end by 10 bases, with 19 bases between. The CDR3 here is CASSPIPPRGEQFF. The CDR3 DNA is TGTGCCAGCAGCCCCATTCCACCCCGGGGGGAGCAGTTCTTC.

The CDR3 here is CASSLAGHSNQPQHF. Here the CDR3 DNA reads TGCGCCAGCAGCTTGGCGGGACATAGCAATCAGCCCCAGCATTTT. The chain employs TRBV5-1 and TRBJ1-5; a possible D gene is TRBD1 (6 bases). This CDR3 has 15 residues. Germline assignment: CDR1 SGHRS and CDR2 YFSETQ. V was trimmed by 0 bases and J by 0 bases, leaving 7 bases between them.

This clone was seen a single time. This chain connects TRBV6-6 to TRBJ1-4; D remains unclear. Trimming pared 3 bases from V and 8 bases from J, leaving 10 bases between. The CDR3 runs 13 residues. Germline assignment: CDR1 MNHNY and CDR2 SVGAGI (reference sequence). The CDR3 region is CASSYPAGEKLFF. DNA of the CDR3: TGTGCCAGCAGTTATCCGGCGGGAGAAAAACTGTTTTTT.

The J gene is TRBJ2-5, the V gene TRBV6-5, with 12 bases fitting TRBD2. V shed 5 bases, J shed 9 bases, and the junction held 7 bases outside the gene matches. The germline V gene encodes CDR1 MNHEY and CDR2 SVGAGI. The CDR3 spans 14 residues. CDR3 in amino acids: CASSGLAGLKSQYF. In DNA, the CDR3 is TGTGCCAGCAGTGGACTAGCGGGGTTGAAGTCCCAGTACTTC.

This clone was seen a single time. The chain links TRBV28 to TRBJ1-1, with 7 positions matching TRBD1. Germline loops: CDR1 MDHEN, CDR2 SYDVKM. V dropped 1 base and J dropped 5; count of bases not matched to a gene: 4. The CDR3 loop spans 14 amino acids. The CDR3 bases are TGTGCCAGCAGTTTATCCCCCAGGGGGACTGAAGCTTTCTTT. This codes for CASSLSPRGTEAFF.

The chain joins TRBV6-1 to TRBJ1-2, with 8 nucleotides matching TRBD1. Germline V gene data show CDR1 as MNHNS and CDR2 as SASEGT. CDR3 length equals 16 residues. The J segment lost 2 bases and the V segment lost 4 bases, leaving 9 bases of the junction unmatched. The CDR3 protein is CASSVGTGAHNYGYTF. The CDR3 DNA sequence: TGTGCCAGCAGTGTCGGGACAGGCGCCCACAACTATGGCTACACCTTC.

The chain has TRBV5-1 and TRBJ2-1; 12 nucleotides line up with TRBD2. CDR1 is SGHRS and CDR2 is YFSETQ in the germline V gene. The CDR3 runs to 19 residues. With V trimmed by 5 bases and J by 0 bases, 12 bases remained unmatched. The DNA of the CDR3 is TGCGCCAGCAGGGGACCGGGACTAGCGGGTCGCAGCTCCTACAATGAGCAGTTCTTC. Amino acid sequence: CASRGPGLAGRSSYNEQFF.

The gene calls are TRBV10-3 and TRBJ2-1, with 11 bases aligning to TRBD2. This CDR3 is built from 14 residues. Trimming at V came to 11 bases and at J to 3 bases, leaving 6 bases not matched to a gene. Germline loops: CDR1 ENHRY, CDR2 SYGVKD. This chain's CDR3 is CAAPGLADYNEQFF. The CDR3 DNA reads as TGTGCCGCTCCGGGACTAGCGGACTACAATGAGCAGTTCTTC.

V usage is TRBV2 and J usage is TRBJ2-7; D remains unclear. CDR3 length: 12 amino acids. Per the germline V gene, CDR1 is SNHLY and CDR2 is FYNNEI. Trimming pared 6 bases from V and 6 bases from J, leaving 12 bases between. CDR3 in amino acids: CASSVGRLEQYF. The CDR3 DNA reads TGTGCCAGCAGCGTGGGCAGGCTCGAGCAGTACTTC.

The rearrangement joins TRBV5-5 to TRBJ1-2; D not resolved. This CDR3 is built from 14 residues. The V and J ends lost 9 bases and 4 bases respectively, with 19 bases between them. From germline, CDR1 is SGHKS and CDR2 YYEKEE (reference sequence). CDR3 nucleotides: TGTGCCACTGTCGAAGCTCCCTCTACCTATGGCTACACCTTC. This gives the protein CATVEAPSTYGYTF.

The J gene is TRBJ1-1, the V gene TRBV7-9; D remains unclear. Germline V gene sequence: CDR1 SEHNR, CDR2 FQNEAQ (reference sequence). This CDR3 comprises 14 residues. Trimming stripped 6 bases from V and 1 base from J, with 12 bases between. CDR3 sequence: CASSLDLGNTEAFF. CDR3 nucleotide sequence: TGTGCCAGCAGTTTGGACTTGGGGAACACTGAAGCTTTCTTT.

This rearrangement joins TRBV2 to TRBJ2-2, with D possibly matching TRBD2 (6 bases). Germline V lookup: CDR1 SNHLY, CDR2 FYNNEI. This CDR3 is built from 18 residues. Deletions cut 3 bases from V and 1 base from J, with 18 bases between. CDR3 bases: TGTGCCAGCAGTGAGCCATCGGAGGGGCTGGGGAACACCGGGGAGCTGTTTTTT. Translated: CASSEPSEGLGNTGELFF.

The chain uses TRBV2 and TRBJ1-1; TRBD1 matches 12 bases. With 8 bases clipped from V and 3 bases from J, the junction kept 7 bases outside the gene matches. The CDR3 consists of 15 residues. Germline V gene data show CDR1 as SNHLY and CDR2 as FYNNEI. CDR3 region: CASGRGQGAYTEAFF. Written as DNA, the CDR3 is TGTGCCAGCGGGAGGGGACAGGGGGCTTACACTGAAGCTTTCTTT.